There are a few counts of the clone carrying this T cell receptor beta chain. This specimen comes from a study of T-cell reconstitution after alpha-beta-depleted transplantation in children. Unique molecular identifiers were incorporated during preparation of the TCRbeta library. Via MiXCR, TCRdb re-called the PCR reads, giving one row per CDR3 protein. The sample has almost 400,000 distinct CDR3 sequences; just over 20% are singletons. V lost 6 bases and J lost 6; bases outside the gene matches: 12. Per the germline V gene, CDR1 is WSHSY and CDR2 is SAAADI. CDR3 length: 16 residues. The chain recombines TRBV10-2 with TRBJ2-2; 8 nucleotides match TRBD1. Source: PBMCs from the stem cell graft donor, taken from the stem cell graft. This clonotype was sampled from a human donor who donated a stem cell graft to a child with acute myeloid leukemia. CDR3: CASRGTGGLISGELFF. The CDR3 region has the DNA TGCGCCAGCAGGGGCACAGGGGGGTTAATCTCCGGGGAGCTGTTTTTT.